The 29 T cell receptor beta chains listed next were all sequenced from one sample in a study of T cell repertoires in cytomegalovirus infection. TCRdb processed the reads anew with MiXCR; each CDR3 protein has one entry. The sample contains some 590,000 distinct CDR3 sequences, approximately 40% of which appear only once. No antigen has been identified for these receptors. The specimen was cultured PBMCs, collected from culture after CMV antigen stimulation. The source is a human donor in good health (CMV status not recorded). Some clones in this sample may be carry-over from other donors' samples.

This clonotype was detected only a few times. The J gene is TRBJ2-3, the V gene TRBV5-4, with 12 nucleotides matching TRBD1. Germline CDR1 and CDR2: SGHNT and YYREEE (reference sequence). The CDR3 is made up of 15 amino acids. After removal of 3 bases from V and 9 bases from J, the junction contained 8 bases not matched to a gene. The CDR3 loop is CASSWPGQGARTQYF. CDR3 in DNA: TGTGCCAGCAGCTGGCCGGGACAGGGGGCGAGAACGCAGTATTTT.

This clonotype was seen a handful of times. The genes are TRBV12-3 or TRBV12-4 and TRBJ1-1, with D unclear. Trimming stripped 3 bases from V and 2 bases from J, with 7 bases between. CDR3 length: 13 amino acids. This CDR3 reads CASSLHQNTEAFF. The CDR3 DNA follows: TGTGCCAGCAGTTTGCATCAAAACACTGAAGCTTTCTTT.

J is TRBJ1-1 and V is TRBV12-3 or TRBV12-4; D is uncertain. CDR3 length: 13 residues. V was clipped by 5 bases and J by 4 bases, with 11 bases between them. CDR3 amino acids: CASSPIAGTEAFF. As DNA, the CDR3 is TGTGCCAGCAGTCCCATTGCTGGCACTGAAGCTTTCTTT.

A few counts support this clonotype. The chain employs TRBV19 and TRBJ2-4; TRBD1 agrees at 8 bases. V was clipped by 7 bases and J by 0 bases; unmatched bases: 23. The CDR3 covers 21 residues. Per germline, CDR1 LNHDA and CDR2 SQIVND (reference sequence). The CDR3 loop is CASTPSPDRVPLVLAKNIQYF. In DNA, the CDR3 is TGTGCCAGTACCCCAAGCCCGGACAGGGTCCCGTTAGTCCTAGCCAAAAACATTCAGTACTTC.

This clonotype has a handful of counts. The rearrangement joins TRBV7-6 to TRBJ2-5, with 8 bases that match TRBD2. The CDR3 has 15 residues. V was pared by 6 bases and J by 4 bases, with 10 bases of the junction left unmatched. Per germline, CDR1 SGHVS and CDR2 FNYEAQ. CDR3 in DNA: TGTGCCAGCAGTTCGCTCGCGGGAGGCTTAGAGACCCAGTACTTC. This translates into CASSSLAGGLETQYF.

The chain employs TRBV7-8 and TRBJ2-1; 12 bases are shared with TRBD2. The CDR3 spans 15 residues. V lost 5 bases to trimming and J lost 5 bases; unmatched junction nucleotides: 4. Germline values: CDR1 SGHVS, CDR2 FQNEAQ. For the CDR3, the DNA is TGTGCCAGCAGCCAACTAGCGGGAGGTGACAATGAGCAGTTCTTC. Amino acid sequence: CASSQLAGGDNEQFF. The full variable domain, its missing parts supplied by reference TRBV7-8 and TRBJ2-1, is GAGVSQSPRYKVAKRGQDVALRCDPISGHVSLFWYQQALGQGPEFLTYFQNEAQLDKSGLPSDRFFAERPEGSVSTLKIQRTQQEDSAVYLCASSQLAGGDNEQFFGPGTRLTVL.

This clonotype was seen a handful of times. The chain uses TRBV5-6 and TRBJ2-7; D unresolved. Germline CDR1 reads SGHDT; CDR2 reads YYEEEE. Trimming removed 4 bases at V and 2 bases at J, with 16 bases between. CDR3 length equals 15 residues. The CDR3 loop reads CASSSTGTRTYEQYF. DNA of the CDR3: TGTGCCAGCAGCAGCACGGGTACAAGGACCTACGAGCAGTACTTC.

The J gene is TRBJ2-5, the V gene TRBV12-3 or TRBV12-4, with D possibly matching TRBD2 (7 bases). The V end lost 1 base, the J end lost 12 bases, and 18 bases lay between the germline ends. The CDR3 spans 14 residues. In DNA, the CDR3 is TGTGCCAGCAGTTTAGGAGGGAAGGGGGGGGTCAAGTACTTC. It is translated as CASSLGGKGGVKYF.

The genes are TRBV20-1 and TRBJ2-1; 10 bases map to TRBD2. The V and J ends lost 1 base and 3 bases, in that order; junction bases with no gene match: 0. The germline V gene encodes CDR1 DFQATT and CDR2 SNEGSKA (reference sequence). This CDR3 spans 14 amino acids. The CDR3 DNA reads as TGCAGTGCTAGAGGGACTAGCGGCTACAATGAGCAGTTCTTC. It encodes CSARGTSGYNEQFF.

This sequence joins TRBV6-1 and TRBJ2-7; 10 positions agree with TRBD1. The CDR3 runs to 15 residues. V trimming: 4 bases; J trimming: 2 bases; junction bases outside the gene matches: 5. CDR1 is MNHNS and CDR2 is SASEGT in the germline V gene. CDR3: CASSARTGGTYEQYF. The CDR3 DNA reads TGTGCCAGCAGTGCCCGGACAGGGGGTACCTACGAGCAGTACTTC.

J is TRBJ1-2 and V is TRBV12-3 or TRBV12-4; D unclear. This CDR3 region has 13 residues. Trimming removed 5 bases from V and 5 bases from J, with 12 bases in between. Written as DNA, the CDR3 is TGTGCCAGCAGTCCGGACGGGAGTTATGGCTACACCTTC. Protein: CASSPDGSYGYTF.

J is TRBJ1-5 and V is TRBV3-1; D might be TRBD1 (5 bases). The CDR3 contains 16 residues. Germline V gene data show CDR1 as LGHDT and CDR2 as YNNKEL (reference sequence). V gave up 4 bases and J gave up 3 bases, with 16 bases separating them. In DNA form, the CDR3 reads TGTGCCAGCAGCCTGGGGAGCGTTGGGGCCAATCAGCCCCAGCATTTT. Protein: CASSLGSVGANQPQHF.

This clonotype was seen more than once but under ten times. The chain couples TRBV12-3 or TRBV12-4 to TRBJ2-1; 7 positions match TRBD1. The CDR3 is 15 amino acids. V dropped 8 bases and J dropped 7; count of bases not matched to a gene: 14. CDR3 sequence: CASGVRDRRLNEQFF. CDR3 in DNA: TGTGCCAGCGGGGTCCGGGACAGACGGTTGAATGAGCAGTTCTTC.

This clonotype was detected a few times. V is TRBV6-2 or TRBV6-3 and J is TRBJ2-1; 8 positions agree with TRBD1. V lost 6 bases, J lost 10 bases, and 11 bases stayed unmatched. Germline loops: CDR1 MNHEY, CDR2 SVGEGT. This CDR3 comprises 14 residues. CDR3 coding DNA: TGTGCCAGCAGCCCCTGGACAGGGAACACGGAGCAGTTCTTC. This codes for CASSPWTGNTEQFF.

This chain links TRBV7-6 with TRBJ1-1, with 9 bases fitting TRBD1. Germline values: CDR1 SGHVS, CDR2 FNYEAQ. Trimming took 5 bases from V and 0 from J; bases not matched to a gene: 10. This CDR3 has 17 amino acids. The CDR3 spells CASSHLPGQGMNTEAFF. As DNA, the CDR3 is TGTGCCAGCAGCCACCTTCCGGGACAGGGAATGAACACTGAAGCTTTCTTT.

Only a few counts were recorded for this clonotype. The chain is built from TRBV7-2 and TRBJ2-1, with D possibly being TRBD1 or TRBD2 (7 bases each). Trimming stripped 2 bases from V and 5 bases from J, with 13 bases between. This CDR3 is built from 15 residues. Germline CDR1 SGHTA, CDR2 FQGNSA. CDR3 sequence (DNA): TGTGCCAGCAGCTTACAGGGGGGGAACCACAATGAGCAGTTCTTC. It specifies CASSLQGGNHNEQFF.

There are a few counts of this clonotype. This chain uses TRBV6-2 or TRBV6-3 with TRBJ2-7; D gene ambiguous. Germline V CDR1 and CDR2: MNHEY, SVGEGT. The CDR3 is 11 residues long. The V end lost 4 bases, the J end lost 5 bases, and 6 bases lay between the germline ends. The CDR3 sequence is CASSSDHEQYF. The CDR3 nucleotides are TGTGCCAGCAGTTCAGACCACGAGCAGTACTTC.

This clonotype was found many times. V and J are TRBV7-2 and TRBJ1-1; D remains ambiguous. V gave up 3 bases and J gave up 4 bases, with 15 bases separating them. The length of the CDR3 is 15 residues. Germline CDR1 and CDR2: SGHTA and FQGNSA. The CDR3 is CASSFASLEVTEAFF. Written as DNA, the CDR3 is TGTGCCAGCAGCTTCGCTTCCCTTGAGGTCACTGAAGCTTTCTTT.

This clonotype was seen only a few times. This chain uses TRBV7-9 with TRBJ1-2; no definite D call. V was clipped by 1 base and J by 0 bases, with 9 bases between them. Germline lookup yields CDR1 SEHNR and CDR2 FQNEAQ (reference sequence). This CDR3 is built from 15 residues. The CDR3 region is CASSLGSPSNYGYTF. The DNA of the CDR3 is TGTGCCAGCAGCTTAGGATCGCCGTCTAACTATGGCTACACCTTC.

The V gene is TRBV12-5, the J gene TRBJ2-1; tentatively, D is TRBD1 or TRBD2 (6 bases each). Trimming shortened V by 1 base and J by 8 bases, and 15 bases separated the two germline ends. This CDR3 spans 15 amino acids. From germline, CDR1 is LGHNT and CDR2 FRNRAP. Written as DNA, the CDR3 is TGTGCTAGTGGTTTGGGGGGGGCCCTGGTGGATGAGCAGTTCTTC. Protein: CASGLGGALVDEQFF.

This clonotype was counted a single time. This rearrangement joins TRBV7-4 to TRBJ1-1, with 7 bases aligning to TRBD1. The CDR3 is 17 residues long. The V segment lost 5 bases and the J segment 2 bases; nucleotides outside the gene matches: 14. CDR1 and CDR2 from the germline V gene are SGHVT and SQSDAQ. CDR3 nucleotides: TGTGCCAGCAGCGCAGCCTCCCCGGGACAGATAAACACTGAAGCTTTCTTT. Translating it yields CASSAASPGQINTEAFF. The full variable domain, with the rest looked up from reference TRBV7-4 and TRBJ1-1, is GAGVSQSPRYKVAKRGRDVALRCDSISGHVTLYWYRQTLGQGSEVLTYSQSDAQRDKSGRPSGRFSAERPERSVSTLKIQRTEQGDSAVYLCASSAASPGQINTEAFFGQGTRLTVV.

This clonotype occurred a few times. The J gene is TRBJ2-3, the V gene TRBV7-9; D remains unclear. The ends were cut back, 5 bases at V and 7 bases at J, with 10 bases in the middle. The germline CDR1 and CDR2 sequences are SEHNR and FQNEAQ (reference sequence). The CDR3 is 12 amino acids. The DNA for the CDR3 is TGTGCCAGCAGCCCGGACCCTTATACGCAGTATTTT. It is translated as CASSPDPYTQYF. The entire variable domain, with the rest obtained from reference TRBV7-9 and TRBJ2-3, is as follows: DTGVSQNPRHKITKRGQNVTFRCDPISEHNRLYWYRQTLGQGPEFLTYFQNEAQLEKSRLLSDRFSAERPKGSFSTLEIQRTEQGDSAMYLCASSPDPYTQYFGPGTRLTVL.

J is TRBJ1-1 and V is TRBV7-9; D is unclear. The V and J ends lost 2 bases and 6 bases respectively, with 13 bases between them. Germline V gene lookup returns CDR1 SEHNR and CDR2 FQNEAQ (reference sequence). The CDR3 contains 14 residues. DNA of the CDR3: TGTGCCAGCAGCTTAACGGAAGGTAGCGCTGAAGCTTTCTTT. This gives the protein CASSLTEGSAEAFF.

The chain couples TRBV6-6 to TRBJ2-4; D perhaps matches TRBD2 (6 bases). CDR1 MNHNY and CDR2 SVGAGI come from the germline V gene (reference sequence). This CDR3 has 15 amino acids. Trimming cost V 0 bases and J 9 bases, with 15 bases left between them. The CDR3 bases are TGTGCCAGCAGTTACTCTCAACTAGCCCCGCGCATTCAGTACTTC. It yields the protein CASSYSQLAPRIQYF.

Only a few counts were recorded for this clonotype. V usage is TRBV11-2 and J usage is TRBJ2-7; 9 nucleotides agree with TRBD2. The V gene's germline CDR1 is SGHAT and CDR2 FQNNGV. The CDR3 has 15 amino acids. After removal of 5 bases from V and 6 bases from J, the junction contained 11 bases not matched to a gene. CDR3 loop: CASSPNSGSGGEQYF. For the CDR3, the DNA is TGTGCCAGCAGCCCCAATAGCGGGAGCGGTGGCGAGCAGTACTTC.

This clonotype came up a few times. The gene calls are TRBV2 and TRBJ1-1; D may be TRBD1 (5 bases). CDR3 length: 13 amino acids. Germline-derived CDR1 and CDR2 are SNHLY and FYNNEI. V gave up 8 bases and J gave up 1 base, with 11 bases separating them. The CDR3 coding sequence is TGTGCCAGCGGGGGGGTGCCGAACACTGAAGCTTTCTTT. This encodes CASGGVPNTEAFF.

The chain uses TRBV2 and TRBJ2-1, with a tentative D call TRBD2 (5 bases). Trimming pared 1 base from V and 15 bases from J, leaving 16 bases between. The CDR3 has 13 amino acids. Germline V CDR1 and CDR2: SNHLY, FYNNEI. CDR3 coding DNA: TGTGCCAGCAGTGAAGATGTGGCGGGTGGTGGGTTCTTC. Encoded protein: CASSEDVAGGGFF. Full variable domain (remainder filled in from reference TRBV2 and TRBJ2-1): EPEVTQTPSHQVTQMGQEVILRCVPISNHLYFYWYRQILGQKVEFLVSFYNNEISEKSEIFDDQFSVERPDGSNFTLKIRSTKLEDSAMYFCASSEDVAGGGFFGPGTRLTVL.

The chain combines TRBV7-2 with TRBJ1-5, with a possible D match to TRBD1 (5 bases). CDR1 is SGHTA and CDR2 is FQGNSA in the germline V gene. Trimming cost V 0 bases and J 5 bases, with 11 bases left between them. This CDR3 region has 15 residues. CDR3 sequence reads: CASSLALGLDQPQHF. The CDR3 nucleotides read TGTGCCAGCAGCTTAGCTCTGGGACTCGATCAGCCCCAGCATTTT.

The rearrangement links TRBV19 to TRBJ1-1, with D possibly being TRBD1 (6 bases). This CDR3 contains 14 residues. Trimming took off 5 bases at V and 4 bases at J, with 14 bases between the two ends. The germline V gene encodes CDR1 LNHDA and CDR2 SQIVND (reference sequence). CDR3 loop: CASSVARGSTEAFF. The DNA of the CDR3 is TGTGCCAGTAGTGTCGCCAGGGGAAGCACTGAAGCTTTCTTT.